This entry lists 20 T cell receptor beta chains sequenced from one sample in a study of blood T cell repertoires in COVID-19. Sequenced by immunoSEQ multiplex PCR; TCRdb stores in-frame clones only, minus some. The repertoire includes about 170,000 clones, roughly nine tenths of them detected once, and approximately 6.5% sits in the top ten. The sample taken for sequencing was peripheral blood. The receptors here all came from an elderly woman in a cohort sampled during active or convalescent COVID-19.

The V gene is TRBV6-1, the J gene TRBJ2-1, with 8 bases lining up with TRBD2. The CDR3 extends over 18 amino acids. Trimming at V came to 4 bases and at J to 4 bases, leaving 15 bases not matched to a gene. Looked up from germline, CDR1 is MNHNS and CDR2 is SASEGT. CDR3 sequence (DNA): TGTGCCAGCAGTGGTGGCATTAGCGGGGTAGCATCTTACAATGAGCAGTTCTTC. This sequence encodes CASSGGISGVASYNEQFF.

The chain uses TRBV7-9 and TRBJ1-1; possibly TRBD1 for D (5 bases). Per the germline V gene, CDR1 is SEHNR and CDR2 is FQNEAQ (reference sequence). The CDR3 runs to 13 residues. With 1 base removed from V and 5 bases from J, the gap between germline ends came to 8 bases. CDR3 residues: CASSLGGETEAFF. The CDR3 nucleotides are TGTGCCAGCAGCTTAGGGGGGGAAACTGAAGCTTTCTTT.

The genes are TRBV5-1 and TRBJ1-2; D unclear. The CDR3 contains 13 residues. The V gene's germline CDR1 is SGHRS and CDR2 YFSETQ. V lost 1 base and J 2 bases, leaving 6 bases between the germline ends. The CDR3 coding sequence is TGCGCCAGCAGCTTGAGGAGGAACTATGGCTACACCTTC. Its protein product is CASSLRRNYGYTF. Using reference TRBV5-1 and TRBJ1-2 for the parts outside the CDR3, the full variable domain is KAGVTQTPRYLIKTRGQQVTLSCSPISGHRSVSWYQQTPGQGLQFLFEYFSETQRNKGNFPGRFSGRQFSNSRSEMNVSTLELGDSALYLCASSLRRNYGYTFGSGTRLTVV.

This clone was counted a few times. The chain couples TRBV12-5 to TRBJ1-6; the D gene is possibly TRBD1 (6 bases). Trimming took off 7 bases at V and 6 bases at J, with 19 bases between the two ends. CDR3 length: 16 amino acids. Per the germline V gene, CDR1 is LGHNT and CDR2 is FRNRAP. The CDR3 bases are TGTGCTAGTGCCAACCCCAACCAGGGGATTAATTCACCCCTCCACTTT. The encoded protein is CASANPNQGINSPLHF.

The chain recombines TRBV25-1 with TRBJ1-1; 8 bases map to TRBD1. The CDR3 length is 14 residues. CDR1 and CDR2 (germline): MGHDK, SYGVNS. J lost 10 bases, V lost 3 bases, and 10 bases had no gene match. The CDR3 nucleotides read TGTGCCAGCAGTGAGGGGGGTCGACAGGGGAGAGCTTTCTTT. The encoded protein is CASSEGGRQGRAFF.

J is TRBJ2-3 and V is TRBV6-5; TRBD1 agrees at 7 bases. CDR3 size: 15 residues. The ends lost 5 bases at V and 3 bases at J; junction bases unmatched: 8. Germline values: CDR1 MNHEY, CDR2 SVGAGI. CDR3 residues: CASSPRGRWTDTQYF. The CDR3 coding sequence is TGTGCCAGCAGTCCGAGGGGGCGATGGACAGATACGCAGTATTTT.

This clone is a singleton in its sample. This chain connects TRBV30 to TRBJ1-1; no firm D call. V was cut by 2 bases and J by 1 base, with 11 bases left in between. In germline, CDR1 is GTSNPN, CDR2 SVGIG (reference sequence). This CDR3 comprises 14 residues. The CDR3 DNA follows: TGTGCCTGGAGTCCTTTGGCATGGAACACTGAAGCTTTCTTT. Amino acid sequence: CAWSPLAWNTEAFF.

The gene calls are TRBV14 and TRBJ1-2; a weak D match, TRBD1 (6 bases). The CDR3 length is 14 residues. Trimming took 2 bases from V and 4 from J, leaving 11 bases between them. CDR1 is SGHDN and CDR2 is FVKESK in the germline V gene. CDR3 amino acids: CASSQWGHVYGYTF. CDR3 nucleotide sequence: TGTGCCAGCAGCCAATGGGGACACGTCTATGGCTACACCTTC.

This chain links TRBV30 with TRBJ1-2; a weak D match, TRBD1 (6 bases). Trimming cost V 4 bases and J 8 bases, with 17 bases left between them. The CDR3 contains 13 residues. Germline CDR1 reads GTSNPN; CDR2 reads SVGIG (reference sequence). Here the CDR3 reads CAWTAERGKGYTF. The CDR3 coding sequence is TGTGCCTGGACTGCTGAGAGGGGGAAGGGCTACACCTTC. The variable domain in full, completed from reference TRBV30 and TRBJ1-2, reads SQTIHQWPATLVQPVGSPLSLECTVEGTSNPNLYWYRQAAGRGLQLLFYSVGIGQISSEVPQNLSASRPQDRQFILSSKKLLLSDSGFYLCAWTAERGKGYTFGSGTRLTVV.

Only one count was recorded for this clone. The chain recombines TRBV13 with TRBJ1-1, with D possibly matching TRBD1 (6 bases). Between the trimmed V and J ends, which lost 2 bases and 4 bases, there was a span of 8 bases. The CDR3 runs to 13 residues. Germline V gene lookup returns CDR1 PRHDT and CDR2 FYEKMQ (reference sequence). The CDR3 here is CASSLQGPTEAFF. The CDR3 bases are TGTGCCAGCAGCTTACAGGGGCCCACTGAAGCTTTCTTT.

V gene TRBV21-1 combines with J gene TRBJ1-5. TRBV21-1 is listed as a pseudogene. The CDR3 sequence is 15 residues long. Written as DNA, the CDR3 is TGTGCCAGCAGTAACGACTCACATAGCAATCAGCCCCAGCATTTT. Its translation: CASSNDSHSNQPQHF.

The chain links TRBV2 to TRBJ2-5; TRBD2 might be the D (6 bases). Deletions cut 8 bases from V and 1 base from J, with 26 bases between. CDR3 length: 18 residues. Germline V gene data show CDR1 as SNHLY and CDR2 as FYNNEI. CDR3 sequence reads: CASGGRASGAVSQETQYF. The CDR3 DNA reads TGTGCCAGCGGGGGGAGAGCGTCGGGAGCGGTTTCCCAAGAGACCCAGTACTTC.

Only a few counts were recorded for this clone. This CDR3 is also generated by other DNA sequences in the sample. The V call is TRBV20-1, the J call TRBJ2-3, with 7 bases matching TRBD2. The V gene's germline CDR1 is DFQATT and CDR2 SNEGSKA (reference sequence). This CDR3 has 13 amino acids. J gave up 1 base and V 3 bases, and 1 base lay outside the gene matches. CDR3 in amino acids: CSASGGGTDTQYF. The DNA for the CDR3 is TGCAGTGCTAGTGGGGGGGGCACAGATACGCAGTATTTT.

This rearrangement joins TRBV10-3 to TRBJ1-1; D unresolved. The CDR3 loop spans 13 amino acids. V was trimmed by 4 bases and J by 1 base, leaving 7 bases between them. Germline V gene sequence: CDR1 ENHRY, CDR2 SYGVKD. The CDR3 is CAISAPQNTEAFF. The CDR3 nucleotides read TGTGCCATCAGTGCTCCACAGAACACTGAAGCTTTCTTT.

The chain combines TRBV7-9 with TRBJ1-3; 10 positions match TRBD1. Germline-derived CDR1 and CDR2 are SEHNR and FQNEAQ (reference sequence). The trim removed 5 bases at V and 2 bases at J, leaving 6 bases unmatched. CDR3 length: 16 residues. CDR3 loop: CASSLGQGGTGNTIYF. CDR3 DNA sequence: TGTGCCAGCAGCCTAGGACAGGGGGGCACTGGAAACACCATATATTTT. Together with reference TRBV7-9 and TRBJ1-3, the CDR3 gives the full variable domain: DTGVSQNPRHKITKRGQNVTFRCDPISEHNRLYWYRQTLGQGPEFLTYFQNEAQLEKSRLLSDRFSAERPKGSFSTLEIQRTEQGDSAMYLCASSLGQGGTGNTIYFGEGSWLTVV.

The CDR3 spells CASSFSGAGTEAFF. Here the CDR3 DNA reads TGTGCCAGCAGCTTCTCAGGGGCGGGTACTGAAGCTTTCTTT. The chain recombines TRBV5-6 with TRBJ1-1, with D perhaps matching TRBD1 (6 bases). Germline CDR1 SGHDT, CDR2 YYEEEE. Trimming left V 2 bases short and J 5 bases short, with 13 bases between. The length of the CDR3 is 14 residues.

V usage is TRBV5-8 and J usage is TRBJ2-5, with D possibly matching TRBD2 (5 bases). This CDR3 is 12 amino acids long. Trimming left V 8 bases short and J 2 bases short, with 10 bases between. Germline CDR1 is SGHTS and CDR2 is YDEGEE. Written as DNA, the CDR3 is TGTGCCAGTTCAGACTATCAAGAGACCCAGTACTTC. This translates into CASSDYQETQYF.

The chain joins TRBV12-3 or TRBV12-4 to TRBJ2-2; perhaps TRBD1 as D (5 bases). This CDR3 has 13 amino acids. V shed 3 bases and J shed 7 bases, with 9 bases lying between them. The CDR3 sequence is CASSFREGGELFF. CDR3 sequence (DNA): TGTGCCAGCAGTTTCAGGGAAGGCGGGGAGCTGTTTTTT.

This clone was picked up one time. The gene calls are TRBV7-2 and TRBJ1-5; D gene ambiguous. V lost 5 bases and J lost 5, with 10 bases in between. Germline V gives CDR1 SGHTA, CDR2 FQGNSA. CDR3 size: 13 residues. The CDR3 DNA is TGTGCCAGCAGCCCGGTCGTGGATCAGCCCCAGCATTTT. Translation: CASSPVVDQPQHF. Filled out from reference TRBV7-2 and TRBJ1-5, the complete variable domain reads GAGVSQSPSNKVTEKGKDVELRCDPISGHTALYWYRQSLGQGLEFLIYFQGNSAPDKSGLPSDRFSAERTGGSVSTLTIQRTQQEDSAVYLCASSPVVDQPQHFGDGTRLSIL.

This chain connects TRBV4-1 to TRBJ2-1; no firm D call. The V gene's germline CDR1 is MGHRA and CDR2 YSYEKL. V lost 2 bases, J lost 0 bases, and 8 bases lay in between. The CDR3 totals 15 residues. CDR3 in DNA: TGCGCCAGCAGCCAATGGCAGTCCTCCTACAATGAGCAGTTCTTC. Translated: CASSQWQSSYNEQFF.